A single sample is the source of the 30 T cell receptor beta chains below, sequenced in a study of cytomegalovirus exposure and HLA in healthy donors (dated by TCRdb to about 2017). Library prep was done by the immunoSEQ multiplex PCR assay. A mixture of 60 forward primers for TCR Vbeta segments and 13 reverse primers for TCR Jbeta segments was used in the multiplex PCR. TCRdb provides this immuneACCESS table in a form limited to in-frame rearrangements. Some clones are lacking; in checked studies, under half of them reflect an unresolved V gene, and why the rest are absent is not known. The sample contains about 160,000 clones, approximately 80% of them found a single time. Approximately 1.3% of the sample is held by the ten biggest clonotypes. The material sequenced was PBMCs. These receptors all come from a man aged 30 to 39 in good health and CMV-seronegative.

This chain connects TRBV5-6 to TRBJ2-1; 7 bases are shared with TRBD1. CDR1 is SGHDT, CDR2 YYEEEE, per germline. The CDR3 consists of 15 residues. Trimming cost V 4 bases and J 2 bases; bases outside gene matches: 6. The CDR3 DNA reads as TGTGCCAGCAGCGGCGACAGGGTCCCCTACAATGAGCAGTTCTTC. Amino acids: CASSGDRVPYNEQFF.

The DNA for the CDR3 is TGTGCCAGCTCAGGGGGTGCGGGAGTCACAGATACGCAGTATTTT. Translated: CASSGGAGVTDTQYF. V usage is TRBV18 and J usage is TRBJ2-3; 7 bases fit TRBD2. The CDR3 consists of 15 residues. Germline V gives CDR1 KGHSH, CDR2 LQKENI. With V trimmed by 5 bases and J by 2 bases, 7 bases remained unmatched.

V usage is TRBV4-2 and J usage is TRBJ2-1; 10 bases match TRBD2. The length of the CDR3 is 17 residues. The V gene end was trimmed by 4 bases and the J gene end by 7 bases; junction bases not matched to a gene: 13. Per the germline V gene, CDR1 is LGHNA and CDR2 is YNFKEQ. The CDR3 nucleotides read TGTGCCAGCAGCCCAAGAGCAATAGCGGGAGGTGCAAATGAGCAGTTCTTC. Translating gives CASSPRAIAGGANEQFF.

The rearrangement joins TRBV19 to TRBJ1-5; 7 bases are a match to TRBD1. The germline V gene encodes CDR1 LNHDA and CDR2 SQIVND (reference sequence). This CDR3 has 13 residues. The trim removed 7 bases at V and 2 bases at J, leaving 2 bases unmatched. CDR3 amino acids: CASNDRGNQPQHF. CDR3 DNA sequence: TGTGCCAGTAACGACAGGGGCAATCAGCCCCAGCATTTT.

The rearrangement joins TRBV19 to TRBJ2-7; TRBD2 is a possible D gene (6 bases). CDR1 and CDR2 from the germline V gene are LNHDA and SQIVND (reference sequence). The CDR3 runs to 15 residues. V was trimmed by 2 bases and J by 4 bases, leaving 15 bases between them. The chain's CDR3 is CASSIRDSTPYEQYF. The CDR3 DNA reads TGTGCCAGTAGTATAAGGGACTCAACCCCATACGAGCAGTACTTC. Drawing the rest from reference TRBV19 and TRBJ2-7, the complete variable domain is DGGITQSPKYLFRKEGQNVTLSCEQNLNHDAMYWYRQDPGQGLRLIYYSQIVNDFQKGDIAEGYSVSREKKESFPLTVTSAQKNPTAFYLCASSIRDSTPYEQYFGPGTRLTVT.

CDR3 sequence (DNA): TGTGCCAGCAGCTACGGACAGGGGAGATCACCCCTCCACTTT. This gives the protein CASSYGQGRSPLHF. This sequence joins TRBV7-2 and TRBJ1-6, with 9 bases matching TRBD1. The CDR3 extends over 14 amino acids. CDR1 is SGHTA and CDR2 is FQGNSA in the germline V gene. V was pared by 4 bases and J by 10 bases, with 5 bases of the junction left unmatched.

In its sample, this clone was seen a few times. J is TRBJ2-5 and V is TRBV13; D is possibly TRBD1 (7 bases). The V and J ends lost 5 bases and 2 bases respectively, with 12 bases between them. Germline V gene sequence: CDR1 PRHDT, CDR2 FYEKMQ (reference sequence). The CDR3 covers 14 residues. The CDR3 nucleotides are TGTGCCAGCAGCCCCAGGGGGACTCAAGAGACCCAGTACTTC. Translated, it gives CASSPRGTQETQYF.

The chain joins TRBV30 to TRBJ1-2, with 8 bases fitting TRBD1. This CDR3 contains 15 residues. CDR1 is GTSNPN and CDR2 is SVGIG in the germline V gene (reference sequence). The V segment lost 0 bases and the J segment 2 bases; nucleotides outside the gene matches: 5. The CDR3 spells CAWSVGTGGNYGYTF. CDR3 DNA sequence: TGTGCCTGGAGTGTGGGGACAGGAGGAAACTATGGCTACACCTTC.

The chain couples TRBV5-6 to TRBJ1-3, with D possibly matching TRBD1 (5 bases). Between the trimmed V and J ends, which lost 3 bases and 0 bases, there was a span of 7 bases. Germline CDR1 and CDR2: SGHDT and YYEEEE. The CDR3 length is 14 residues. This chain's CDR3 is CASSSTASGNTIYF. For the CDR3, the DNA is TGTGCCAGCAGCTCGACAGCCTCTGGAAACACCATATATTTT.

V usage is TRBV27 and J usage is TRBJ2-3; no clear D. Trimming pared 3 bases from V and 4 bases from J, leaving 17 bases between. The CDR3 is made up of 16 amino acids. Germline CDR1 reads MNHEY; CDR2 reads SMNVEV (reference sequence). CDR3 nucleotide sequence: TGTGCCAGCAGTTTGATCTCAACTTCCCCCCCAGATACGCAGTATTTT. Protein product: CASSLISTSPPDTQYF.

The rearrangement links TRBV4-3 to TRBJ1-5; no definite D call. V lost 0 bases to trimming and J lost 2 bases, with 11 bases between them. The CDR3 is 16 amino acids. The V gene's germline CDR1 is LGHNA and CDR2 YSLEER. In nucleotides, the CDR3 is TGCGCCAGCAGCCAAGATAACGGTGCTGGCAATCAGCCCCAGCATTTT. Translating gives CASSQDNGAGNQPQHF.

The chain carries TRBV6-1 and TRBJ1-1; D is ambiguous. The CDR3 extends over 14 amino acids. The germline CDR1 and CDR2 sequences are MNHNS and SASEGT. V lost 6 bases, J lost 2 bases, and 13 bases lay in between. In DNA, the CDR3 is TGTGCCAGCAGGCATACTGAGAGTAACACTGAAGCTTTCTTT. This sequence encodes CASRHTESNTEAFF.

The rearrangement joins TRBV27 to TRBJ2-1, with 10 bases identical to TRBD2. The CDR3 is 14 residues long. J gave up 1 base and V 9 bases, and 3 bases lay outside the gene matches. Germline V gene lookup returns CDR1 MNHEY and CDR2 SMNVEV (reference sequence). CDR3 region: CASCSGRSYNEQFF. CDR3 sequence (DNA): TGTGCCAGTTGTAGCGGGAGGTCCTACAATGAGCAGTTCTTC.

This chain joins TRBV30 and TRBJ2-5; unclear D gene. The closer fit of TRBJ2-7 to the DNA end suggests the J call may be wrong. There are 13 residues in the CDR3. Germline V gene sequence: CDR1 GTSNPN, CDR2 SVGIG (reference sequence). The CDR3 region has the DNA TGTGCCTGGAGTCAGGCAGGCAGCTACGAGCAGTACTTC. The encoded protein is CAWSQAGSYEQYF.

The chain recombines TRBV4-1 with TRBJ2-3; perhaps TRBD1 as D (6 bases). The CDR3 extends over 14 amino acids. Trimming cost V 6 bases and J 2 bases, with 12 bases left between them. CDR1 is MGHRA and CDR2 is YSYEKL in the germline V gene. Here the CDR3 DNA reads TGCGCCAGCAGGGACAGTGTTACCACAGATACGCAGTATTTT. Its translation is CASRDSVTTDTQYF.

V is TRBV7-2 and J is TRBJ1-6; weak D call: TRBD1 (5 bases). The germline gives CDR1 SGHTA, CDR2 FQGNSA. This CDR3 is 16 amino acids long. V dropped 5 bases and J dropped 5 bases, with 16 bases sitting between them. DNA for the CDR3: TGTGCCAGCAGCGCCGTCGGGGGGTGGAATAATTCACCCCTCCACTTT. This gives the protein CASSAVGGWNNSPLHF.

The chain couples TRBV19 to TRBJ1-4; no reliable D call. The CDR3 is 11 residues long. Trimming left V 2 bases short and J 8 bases short, with 3 bases between. Germline CDR1 and CDR2: LNHDA and SQIVND (reference sequence). CDR3 sequence reads: CASSISEKLFF. The CDR3 DNA follows: TGTGCCAGTAGTATATCGGAAAAACTGTTTTTT. The full variable domain, its missing parts supplied by reference TRBV19 and TRBJ1-4, is DGGITQSPKYLFRKEGQNVTLSCEQNLNHDAMYWYRQDPGQGLRLIYYSQIVNDFQKGDIAEGYSVSREKKESFPLTVTSAQKNPTAFYLCASSISEKLFFGSGTQLSVL.

This chain links TRBV11-3 with TRBJ2-1; tentatively, D is TRBD1 (5 bases). Germline V gives CDR1 SGHNT, CDR2 YENEEA. This CDR3 region has 13 residues. The ends were cut back, 2 bases at V and 10 bases at J, with 12 bases in the middle. CDR3 amino acids: CASSLIGAGEQFF. CDR3 bases: TGTGCCAGCAGCTTAATTGGGGCAGGGGAGCAGTTCTTC.

The chain recombines TRBV19 with TRBJ1-1; D is unresolved. From germline, CDR1 is LNHDA and CDR2 SQIVND (reference sequence). The CDR3 length is 12 residues. Trimming removed 3 bases from V and 6 bases from J, with 8 bases in between. The CDR3 loop reads CASSMWSAEAFF. In DNA, the CDR3 is TGTGCCAGTAGTATGTGGTCAGCTGAAGCTTTCTTT.

This clone was seen more than once but under ten times. This rearrangement joins TRBV19 to TRBJ2-2; 8 positions match TRBD1. The length of the CDR3 is 13 residues. Germline CDR1 LNHDA, CDR2 SQIVND (reference sequence). V was clipped by 6 bases and J by 4 bases; unmatched bases: 1. CDR3 sequence reads: CASSQGATGELFF. CDR3 nucleotide sequence: TGTGCCAGTAGCCAGGGGGCCACCGGGGAGCTGTTTTTT.

The V gene is TRBV15, the J gene TRBJ2-7, with D possibly matching TRBD1 (5 bases). Trimming pared 1 base from V and 2 bases from J, leaving 12 bases between. Germline CDR1 reads LNHNV; CDR2 reads YYDKDF (reference sequence). The CDR3 is 15 amino acids. The CDR3 protein is CATSRVDGHTYEQYF. For the CDR3, the DNA is TGTGCCACCAGCAGAGTTGACGGACATACCTACGAGCAGTACTTC.

The chain combines TRBV5-6 with TRBJ2-7; 8 bases are a match to TRBD1. Germline V CDR1 and CDR2: SGHDT, YYEEEE. Trimming took 0 bases from V and 4 from J; bases not matched to a gene: 3. This CDR3 region has 14 residues. CDR3 nucleotide sequence: TGTGCCAGCAGCTTGGTCCAGGGGGCTTACGAGCAGTACTTC. It specifies CASSLVQGAYEQYF.

This clone was seen only a few times. V usage is TRBV7-9 and J usage is TRBJ1-1; maybe TRBD1 (5 bases). Per the germline V gene, CDR1 is SEHNR and CDR2 is FQNEAQ (reference sequence). The V end lost 5 bases, the J end lost 0 bases, and 7 bases lay between the germline ends. This CDR3 has 13 amino acids. The DNA of the CDR3 is TGTGCCAGCAGCCCGACAGTGAACACTGAAGCTTTCTTT. Its protein product is CASSPTVNTEAFF.

V gene TRBV5-1 combines with J gene TRBJ1-6, with D possibly matching TRBD1 (6 bases). In germline, CDR1 is SGHRS, CDR2 YFSETQ. The CDR3 has 17 amino acids. V was clipped by 2 bases and J by 0 bases, with 12 bases between them. In DNA, the CDR3 is TGCGCCAGCAGCTTACAGGGAAAAGGCTCCTATAATTCACCCCTCCACTTT. This gives the protein CASSLQGKGSYNSPLHF. Based on the CDR3 plus reference TRBV5-1 and TRBJ1-6, the full variable domain is KAGVTQTPRYLIKTRGQQVTLSCSPISGHRSVSWYQQTPGQGLQFLFEYFSETQRNKGNFPGRFSGRQFSNSRSEMNVSTLELGDSALYLCASSLQGKGSYNSPLHFGNGTRLTVT.

This clone was detected once. The chain recombines TRBV7-2 with TRBJ2-3, with D possibly TRBD2 on 5 matching bases. The ends were cut back, 0 bases at V and 1 base at J, with 11 bases in the middle. The germline V gene encodes CDR1 SGHTA and CDR2 FQGNSA. This CDR3 is 16 amino acids long. The CDR3 is CASSLAAGRGTDTQYF. As DNA, the CDR3 is TGTGCCAGCAGCTTAGCTGCGGGTAGGGGCACAGATACGCAGTATTTT.

The count of this clone is one. The chain joins TRBV30 to TRBJ1-6, with 9 bases aligning to TRBD1. The J segment lost 1 base and the V segment lost 1 base, leaving 5 bases of the junction unmatched. The germline V gene has CDR1 GTSNPN and CDR2 SVGIG (reference sequence). The CDR3 loop spans 17 amino acids. CDR3 in amino acids: CAWSGDRVASYNSPLHF. Written as DNA, the CDR3 is TGTGCCTGGAGTGGGGACAGGGTTGCGTCCTATAATTCACCCCTCCACTTT.

The chain uses TRBV4-1 and TRBJ2-1; 12 nucleotides align to TRBD2. V was clipped by 0 bases and J by 9 bases; unmatched bases: 6. Germline loops: CDR1 MGHRA, CDR2 YSYEKL. This CDR3 region has 16 residues. The CDR3: CASSQEQLAGGGEQFF. In DNA form, the CDR3 reads TGCGCCAGCAGCCAAGAACAACTAGCGGGAGGAGGTGAGCAGTTCTTC.

This chain uses TRBV18 with TRBJ1-4, with 8 bases identical to TRBD1. Per germline, CDR1 KGHSH and CDR2 LQKENI. V lost 4 bases to trimming and J lost 8 bases; unmatched junction nucleotides: 12. This CDR3 contains 16 residues. Here the CDR3 reads CASSLGQGGTAEKLFF. The CDR3 coding sequence is TGTGCCAGCTCACTCGGACAGGGCGGAACAGCAGAAAAACTGTTTTTT.

This sequence joins TRBV27 and TRBJ2-7, with TRBD2 matching 8 bases. Per the germline V gene, CDR1 is MNHEY and CDR2 is SMNVEV (reference sequence). The J segment lost 4 bases and the V segment lost 0 bases, leaving 5 bases of the junction unmatched. The CDR3 sequence is 15 residues long. CDR3 amino acids: CASSLSSGSRYEQYF. CDR3 in DNA: TGTGCCAGCAGTTTATCGAGCGGGAGTAGATACGAGCAGTACTTC.

The chain joins TRBV19 to TRBJ1-5; D might be TRBD1 (6 bases). There are 13 residues in the CDR3. Germline CDR1 is LNHDA and CDR2 is SQIVND (reference sequence). V shed 5 bases and J shed 4 bases, with 9 bases lying between them. The CDR3, as DNA: TGTGCCAGTAGTCCAGGGGTGAATCAGCCCCAGCATTTT. Its protein product is CASSPGVNQPQHF.